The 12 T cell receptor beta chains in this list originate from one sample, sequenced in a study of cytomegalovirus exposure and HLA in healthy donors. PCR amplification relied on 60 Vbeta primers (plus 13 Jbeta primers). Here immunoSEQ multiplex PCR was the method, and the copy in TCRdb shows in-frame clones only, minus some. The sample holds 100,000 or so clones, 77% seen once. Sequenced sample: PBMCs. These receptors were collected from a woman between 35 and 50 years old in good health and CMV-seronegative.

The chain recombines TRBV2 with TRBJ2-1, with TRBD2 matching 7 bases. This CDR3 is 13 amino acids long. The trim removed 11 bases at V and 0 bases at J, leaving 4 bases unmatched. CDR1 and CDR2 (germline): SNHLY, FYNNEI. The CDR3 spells CAGGGTSYNEQFF. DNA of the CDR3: TGTGCCGGCGGGGGTACCTCCTACAATGAGCAGTTCTTC.

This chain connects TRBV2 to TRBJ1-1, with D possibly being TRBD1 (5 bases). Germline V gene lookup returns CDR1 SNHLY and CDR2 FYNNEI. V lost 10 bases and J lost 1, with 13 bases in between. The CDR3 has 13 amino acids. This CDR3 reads CATGVAANTEAFF. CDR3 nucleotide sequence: TGTGCCACGGGGGTGGCAGCGAACACTGAAGCTTTCTTT. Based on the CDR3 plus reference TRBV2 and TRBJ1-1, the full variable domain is EPEVTQTPSHQVTQMGQEVILRCVPISNHLYFYWYRQILGQKVEFLVSFYNNEISEKSEIFDDQFSVERPDGSNFTLKIRSTKLEDSAMYFCATGVAANTEAFFGQGTRLTVV.

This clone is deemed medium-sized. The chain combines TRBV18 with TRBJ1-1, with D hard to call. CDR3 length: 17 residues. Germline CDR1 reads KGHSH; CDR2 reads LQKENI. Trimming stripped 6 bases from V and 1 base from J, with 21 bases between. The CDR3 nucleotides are TGTGCCAGCTCCCGAGATGGCGGGTTGGGGAAGAACACTGAAGCTTTCTTT. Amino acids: CASSRDGGLGKNTEAFF.

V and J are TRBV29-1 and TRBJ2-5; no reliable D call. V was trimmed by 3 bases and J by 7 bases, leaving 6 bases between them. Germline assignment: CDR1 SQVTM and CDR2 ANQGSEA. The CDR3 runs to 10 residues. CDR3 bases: TGCAGCGTTGAGACGGGGACCCAGTACTTC. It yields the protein CSVETGTQYF. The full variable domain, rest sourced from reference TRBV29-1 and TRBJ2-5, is SAVISQKPSRDICQRGTSLTIQCQVDSQVTMMFWYRQQPGQSLTLIATANQGSEATYESGFVIDKFPISRPNLTFSTLTVSNMSPEDSSIYLCSVETGTQYFGPGTRLLVL.

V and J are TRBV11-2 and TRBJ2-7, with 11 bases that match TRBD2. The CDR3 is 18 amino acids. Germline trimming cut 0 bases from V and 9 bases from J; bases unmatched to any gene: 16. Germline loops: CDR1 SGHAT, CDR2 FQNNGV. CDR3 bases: TGTGCCAGCAGCTTAGACTTGACTAGCGGGGTCATCGCCGGAGGGCAGTACTTC. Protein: CASSLDLTSGVIAGGQYF.

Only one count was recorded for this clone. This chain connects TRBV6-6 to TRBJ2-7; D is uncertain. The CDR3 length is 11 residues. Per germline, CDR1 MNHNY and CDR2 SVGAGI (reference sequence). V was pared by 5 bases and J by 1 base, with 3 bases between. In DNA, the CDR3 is TGTGCCAGCAGTCCTTCCTACGAGCAGTACTTC. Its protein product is CASSPSYEQYF.

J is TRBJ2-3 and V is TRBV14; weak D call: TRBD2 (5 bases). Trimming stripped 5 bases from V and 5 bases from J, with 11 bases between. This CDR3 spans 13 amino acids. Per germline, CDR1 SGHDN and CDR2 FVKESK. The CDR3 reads CASSYRGKDTQYF. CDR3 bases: TGTGCCAGCAGCTATCGGGGAAAAGATACGCAGTATTTT.

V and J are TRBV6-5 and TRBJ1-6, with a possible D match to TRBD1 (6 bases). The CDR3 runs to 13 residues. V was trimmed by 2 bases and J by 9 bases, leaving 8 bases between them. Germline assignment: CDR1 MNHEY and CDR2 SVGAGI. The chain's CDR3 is CASSYVGASPLHF. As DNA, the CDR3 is TGTGCCAGCAGTTACGTGGGGGCTTCACCCCTCCACTTT.

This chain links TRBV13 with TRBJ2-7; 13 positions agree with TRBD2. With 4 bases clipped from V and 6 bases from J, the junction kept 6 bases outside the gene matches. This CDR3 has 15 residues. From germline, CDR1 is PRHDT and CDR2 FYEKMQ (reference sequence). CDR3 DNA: TGTGCCAGCAGCTGGGGACTAGCGGGGAATGTCGAGCAGTACTTC. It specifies CASSWGLAGNVEQYF.

The CDR3 reads CASSLDRGTEAFF. For the CDR3, the DNA is TGTGCCAGCAGCTTAGATCGGGGGACTGAAGCTTTCTTT. The V call is TRBV11-3, the J call TRBJ1-1; TRBD1 might be the D (5 bases). Germline CDR1 reads SGHNT; CDR2 reads YENEEA. V was trimmed by 0 bases and J by 5 bases, leaving 7 bases between them. The CDR3 loop spans 13 amino acids.

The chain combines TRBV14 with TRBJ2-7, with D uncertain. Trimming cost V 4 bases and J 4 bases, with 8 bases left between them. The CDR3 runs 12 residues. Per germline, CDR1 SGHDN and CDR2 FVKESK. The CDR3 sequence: CASSLFGYEQYF. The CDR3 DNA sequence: TGTGCCAGCAGCCTGTTCGGGTACGAGCAGTACTTC.

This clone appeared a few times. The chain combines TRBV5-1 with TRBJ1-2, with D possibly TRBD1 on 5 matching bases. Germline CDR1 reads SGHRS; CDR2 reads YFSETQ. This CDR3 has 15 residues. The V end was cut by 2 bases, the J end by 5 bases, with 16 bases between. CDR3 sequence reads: CASSLVGGSMYGYTF. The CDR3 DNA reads TGCGCCAGCAGCTTAGTCGGGGGGTCGATGTATGGCTACACCTTC.